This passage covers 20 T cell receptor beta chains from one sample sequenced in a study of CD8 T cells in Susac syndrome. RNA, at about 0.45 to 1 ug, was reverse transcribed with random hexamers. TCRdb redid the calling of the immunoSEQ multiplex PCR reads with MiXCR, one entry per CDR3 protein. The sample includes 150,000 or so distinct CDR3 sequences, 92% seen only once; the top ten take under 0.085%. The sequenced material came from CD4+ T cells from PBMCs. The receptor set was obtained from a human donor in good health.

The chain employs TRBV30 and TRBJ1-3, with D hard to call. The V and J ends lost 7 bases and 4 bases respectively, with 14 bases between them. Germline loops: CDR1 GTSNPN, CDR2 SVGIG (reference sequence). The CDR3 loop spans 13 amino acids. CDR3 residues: CAFVKAGGNTIYF. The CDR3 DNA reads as TGTGCCTTCGTAAAAGCGGGGGGAAACACCATATATTTT.

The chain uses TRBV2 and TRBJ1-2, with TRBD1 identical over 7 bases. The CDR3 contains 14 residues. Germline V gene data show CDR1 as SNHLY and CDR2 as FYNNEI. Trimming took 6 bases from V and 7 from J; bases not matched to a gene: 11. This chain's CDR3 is CASREDRSHRGYTF. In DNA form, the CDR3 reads TGTGCCAGCAGAGAGGACAGGTCCCACCGTGGCTACACCTTC.

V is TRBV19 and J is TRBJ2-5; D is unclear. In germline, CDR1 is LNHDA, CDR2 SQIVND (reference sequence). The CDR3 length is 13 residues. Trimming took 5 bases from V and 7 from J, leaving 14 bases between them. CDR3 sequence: CASSGVPIRTQYF. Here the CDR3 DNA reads TGTGCCAGTAGTGGCGTCCCCATTAGGACCCAGTACTTC.

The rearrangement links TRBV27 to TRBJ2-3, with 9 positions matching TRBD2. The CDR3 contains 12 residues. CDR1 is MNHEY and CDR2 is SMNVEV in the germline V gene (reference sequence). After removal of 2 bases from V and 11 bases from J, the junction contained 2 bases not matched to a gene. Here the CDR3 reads CASSLASGEQYF. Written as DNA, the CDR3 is TGTGCCAGCAGTTTAGCTAGCGGGGAGCAGTATTTT.

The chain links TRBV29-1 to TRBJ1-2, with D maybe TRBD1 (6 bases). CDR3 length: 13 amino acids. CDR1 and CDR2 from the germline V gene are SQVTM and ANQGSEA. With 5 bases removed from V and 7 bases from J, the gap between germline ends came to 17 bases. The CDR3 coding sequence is TGCAGCGTTACAGGGCCCACGGGCTTTGGCTACACCTTC. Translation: CSVTGPTGFGYTF. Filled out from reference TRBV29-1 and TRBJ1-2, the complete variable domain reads SAVISQKPSRDICQRGTSLTIQCQVDSQVTMMFWYRQQPGQSLTLIATANQGSEATYESGFVIDKFPISRPNLTFSTLTVSNMSPEDSSIYLCSVTGPTGFGYTFGSGTRLTVV.

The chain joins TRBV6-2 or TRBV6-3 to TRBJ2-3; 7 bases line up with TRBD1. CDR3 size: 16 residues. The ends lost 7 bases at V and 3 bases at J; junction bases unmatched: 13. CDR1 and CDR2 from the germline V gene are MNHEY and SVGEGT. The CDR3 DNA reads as TGTGCCAGCAAGCTTCAGACAGGGATTTTAACAGATACGCAGTATTTT. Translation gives CASKLQTGILTDTQYF.

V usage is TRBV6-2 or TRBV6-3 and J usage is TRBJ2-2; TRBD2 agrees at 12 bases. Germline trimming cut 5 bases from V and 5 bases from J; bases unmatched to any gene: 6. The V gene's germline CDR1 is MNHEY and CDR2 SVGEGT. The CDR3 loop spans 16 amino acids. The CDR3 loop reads CASSQLAGGSTGELFF. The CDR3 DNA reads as TGTGCCAGCAGTCAGCTAGCGGGGGGGTCGACCGGGGAGCTGTTTTTT.

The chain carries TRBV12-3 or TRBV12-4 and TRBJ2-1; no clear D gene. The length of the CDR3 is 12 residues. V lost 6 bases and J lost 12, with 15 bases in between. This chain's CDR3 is CASSHLETGQFF. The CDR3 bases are TGTGCCAGCAGCCACCTCGAGACTGGGCAGTTCTTC.

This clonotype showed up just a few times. As DNA, the CDR3 is TGTGCCAGCTCATCCGGACAGGCGAACACTGAAGCTTTCTTT. Translation gives CASSSGQANTEAFF. This chain uses TRBV18 with TRBJ1-1; 7 nucleotides agree with TRBD1. CDR3 length: 14 residues. Trimming cost V 5 bases and J 1 base; bases outside gene matches: 4. Germline values: CDR1 KGHSH, CDR2 LQKENI.

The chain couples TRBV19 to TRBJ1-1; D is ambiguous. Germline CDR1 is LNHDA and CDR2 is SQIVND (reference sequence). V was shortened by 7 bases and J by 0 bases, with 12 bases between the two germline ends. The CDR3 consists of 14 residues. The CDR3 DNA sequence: TGTGCCAGTAATTCGGTGGGGATGAACACTGAAGCTTTCTTT. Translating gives CASNSVGMNTEAFF. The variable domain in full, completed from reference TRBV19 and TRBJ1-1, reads DGGITQSPKYLFRKEGQNVTLSCEQNLNHDAMYWYRQDPGQGLRLIYYSQIVNDFQKGDIAEGYSVSREKKESFPLTVTSAQKNPTAFYLCASNSVGMNTEAFFGQGTRLTVV.

For the CDR3, the DNA is TGTGCCAGTTCGGGTCCGGAGATGATACCGCAGTTCTTC. Its translation: CASSGPEMIPQFF. The chain joins TRBV7-6 to TRBJ2-1; D unclear. Germline CDR1 SGHVS, CDR2 FNYEAQ. The CDR3 has 13 amino acids. The ends were cut back, 9 bases at V and 12 bases at J, with 21 bases in the middle.

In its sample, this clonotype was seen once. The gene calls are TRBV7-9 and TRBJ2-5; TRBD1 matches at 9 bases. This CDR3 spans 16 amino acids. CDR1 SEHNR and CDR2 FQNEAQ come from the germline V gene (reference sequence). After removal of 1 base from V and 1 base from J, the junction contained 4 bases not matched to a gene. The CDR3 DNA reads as TGTGCCAGCAGCTTAGAAGGGACAGGGTCCCAAGAGACCCAGTACTTC. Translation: CASSLEGTGSQETQYF.

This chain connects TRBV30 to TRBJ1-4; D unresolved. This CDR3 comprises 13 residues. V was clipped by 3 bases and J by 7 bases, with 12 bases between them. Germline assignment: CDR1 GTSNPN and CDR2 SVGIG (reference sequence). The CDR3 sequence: CAWRQRGSEKLFF. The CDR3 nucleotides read TGTGCCTGGAGGCAGCGCGGGAGTGAAAAACTGTTTTTT.

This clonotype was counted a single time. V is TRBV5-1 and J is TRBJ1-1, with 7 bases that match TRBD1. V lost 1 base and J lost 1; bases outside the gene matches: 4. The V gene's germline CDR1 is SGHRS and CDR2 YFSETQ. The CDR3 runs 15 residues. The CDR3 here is CASSLTGARNTEAFF. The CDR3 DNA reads TGCGCCAGCAGCTTGACAGGGGCACGGAACACTGAAGCTTTCTTT.

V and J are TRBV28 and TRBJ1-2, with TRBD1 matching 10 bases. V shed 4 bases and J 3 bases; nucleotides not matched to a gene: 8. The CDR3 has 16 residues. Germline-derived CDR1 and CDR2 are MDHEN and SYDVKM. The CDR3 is CASSSPTGGPYYGYTF. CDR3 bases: TGTGCCAGCAGTTCGCCGACAGGGGGCCCCTACTATGGCTACACCTTC.

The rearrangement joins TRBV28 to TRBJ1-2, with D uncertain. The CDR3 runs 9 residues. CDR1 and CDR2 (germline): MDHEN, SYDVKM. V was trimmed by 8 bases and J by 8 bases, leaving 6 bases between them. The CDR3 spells CASPRGYTF. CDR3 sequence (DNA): TGTGCCAGCCCCCGGGGCTACACCTTC.

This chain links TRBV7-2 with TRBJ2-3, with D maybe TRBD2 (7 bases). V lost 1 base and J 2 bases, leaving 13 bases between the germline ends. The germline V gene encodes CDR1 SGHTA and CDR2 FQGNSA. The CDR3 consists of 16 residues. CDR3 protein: CASSLVVAGATDTQYF. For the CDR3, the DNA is TGTGCCAGCAGCTTAGTTGTGGCGGGGGCCACAGATACGCAGTATTTT.

CDR3 nucleotide sequence: TGCAGCGGGATAGGGCAGGGCCGTCCGGGCGAGCAGTACTTC. Amino acid sequence: CSGIGQGRPGEQYF. The V and J genes are TRBV29-1 and TRBJ2-7; perhaps TRBD1 as D (5 bases). CDR3 length: 14 amino acids. The V gene lost 7 bases and the J gene lost 6 bases, with 22 bases spanning the gap. Germline CDR1 SQVTM, CDR2 ANQGSEA.

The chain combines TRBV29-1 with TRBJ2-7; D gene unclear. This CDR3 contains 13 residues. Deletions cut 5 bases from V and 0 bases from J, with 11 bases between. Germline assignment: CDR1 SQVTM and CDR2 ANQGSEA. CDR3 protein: CSVRAPSSYEQYF. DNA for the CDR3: TGCAGCGTTCGAGCTCCGAGCTCCTACGAGCAGTACTTC.

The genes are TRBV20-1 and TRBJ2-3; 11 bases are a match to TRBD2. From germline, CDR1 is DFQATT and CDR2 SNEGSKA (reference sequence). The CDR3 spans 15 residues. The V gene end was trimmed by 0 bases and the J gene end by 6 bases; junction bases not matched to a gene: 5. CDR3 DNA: TGCAGTGCTAGAGATTCCACTAGCGGGGGCGATACGCAGTATTTT. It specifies CSARDSTSGGDTQYF.